This TCR beta chain came from a study of radiation and T cells in renal cell carcinoma. The CDR3 has 13 residues. Germline V gene lookup returns CDR1 GTSNPN and CDR2 SVGIG (reference sequence). Germline trimming cut 4 bases from V and 5 bases from J; bases unmatched to any gene: 4. Time point noted: blood 4 weeks post-SBRT, at nephrectomy. As for treatment: 15 Gy SBRT to primary tumor, nephrectomy 4 weeks later. Nephrectomy followed 15 Gy stereotactic body radiation by 4 weeks. Here immunoSEQ multiplex PCR was the method, and the copy in TCRdb shows in-frame clones only, minus some. Of about 62,000 clones in the sample, around 80% are singletons; the top ten hold approximately 7%.

The TCR was taken from a man in his 60s with renal cell carcinoma. The V gene is TRBV30, the J gene TRBJ1-5, with 8 bases matching TRBD1. The sample in question was blood, obtained from a patient whose treatment included radiotherapy and nephrectomy. The CDR3, as DNA: TGTGCCTGGAATTACAGGGGGGATCAGCCCCAGCATTTT. Protein product: CAWNYRGDQPQHF.